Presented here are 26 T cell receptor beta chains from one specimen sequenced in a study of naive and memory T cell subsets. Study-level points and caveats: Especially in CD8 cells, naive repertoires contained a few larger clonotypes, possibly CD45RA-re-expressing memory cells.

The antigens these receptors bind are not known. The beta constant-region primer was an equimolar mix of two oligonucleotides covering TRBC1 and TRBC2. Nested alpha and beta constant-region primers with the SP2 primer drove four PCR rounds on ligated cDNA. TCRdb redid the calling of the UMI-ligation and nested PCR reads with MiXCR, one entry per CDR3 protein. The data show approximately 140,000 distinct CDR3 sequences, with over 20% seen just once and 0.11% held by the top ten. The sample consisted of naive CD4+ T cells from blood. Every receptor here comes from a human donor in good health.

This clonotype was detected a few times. The CDR3 coding sequence is TGCAGTGCTCCCGAGGTTAGCGGGAGGACAGATACGCAGTATTTT. This gives the protein CSAPEVSGRTDTQYF. The V call is TRBV20-1, the J call TRBJ2-3; 10 nucleotides agree with TRBD2. The CDR3 extends over 15 amino acids. Trimming removed 5 bases from V and 3 bases from J; junction bases left unmatched: 8. Germline CDR1 DFQATT, CDR2 SNEGSKA (reference sequence).

The DNA of the CDR3 is TGTGCCACCAAACCGGGGCAGTACGAGCAGTACTTC. It codes for CATKPGQYEQYF. This chain connects TRBV10-3 to TRBJ2-7, with D perhaps assigned TRBD1 or TRBD2 (5 bases each). The length of the CDR3 is 12 residues. The germline gives CDR1 ENHRY, CDR2 SYGVKD. V was pared by 10 bases and J by 4 bases, with 14 bases between.

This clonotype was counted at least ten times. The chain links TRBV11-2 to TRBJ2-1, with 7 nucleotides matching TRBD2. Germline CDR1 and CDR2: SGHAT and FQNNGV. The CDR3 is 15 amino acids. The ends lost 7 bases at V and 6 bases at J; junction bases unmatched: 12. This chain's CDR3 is CASTPVGGEGNEQFF. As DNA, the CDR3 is TGTGCCAGCACCCCTGTAGGAGGGGAGGGCAATGAGCAGTTCTTC.

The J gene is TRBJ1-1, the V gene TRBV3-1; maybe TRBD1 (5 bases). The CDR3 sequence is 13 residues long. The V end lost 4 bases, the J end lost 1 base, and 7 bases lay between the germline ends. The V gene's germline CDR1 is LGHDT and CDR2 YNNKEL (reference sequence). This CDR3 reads CASSPTENTEAFF. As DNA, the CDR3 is TGTGCCAGCAGCCCGACAGAGAACACTGAAGCTTTCTTT.

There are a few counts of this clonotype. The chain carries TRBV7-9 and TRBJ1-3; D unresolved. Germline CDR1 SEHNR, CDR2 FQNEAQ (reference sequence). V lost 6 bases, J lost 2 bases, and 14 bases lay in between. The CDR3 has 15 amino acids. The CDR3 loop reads CASREVRPAGNTIYF. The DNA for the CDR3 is TGTGCCAGCAGGGAAGTAAGGCCCGCTGGAAACACCATATATTTT.

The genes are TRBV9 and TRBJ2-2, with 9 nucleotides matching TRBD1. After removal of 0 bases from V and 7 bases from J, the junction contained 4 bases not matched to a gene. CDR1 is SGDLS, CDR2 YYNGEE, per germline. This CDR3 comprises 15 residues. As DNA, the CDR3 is TGTGCCAGCAGCGTAGAACAGGGGGCAGGCGGGGAGCTGTTTTTT. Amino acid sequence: CASSVEQGAGGELFF.

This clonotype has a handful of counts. The CDR3 reads CASSLFSGTDTQYF. The CDR3 nucleotides read TGTGCCAGCAGCTTATTTTCAGGGACAGATACGCAGTATTTT. The chain joins TRBV7-2 to TRBJ2-3; a weak D match, TRBD1 (5 bases). The CDR3 is 14 residues long. V gave up 2 bases and J gave up 3 bases, with 9 bases separating them. CDR1 is SGHTA, CDR2 FQGNSA, per germline.

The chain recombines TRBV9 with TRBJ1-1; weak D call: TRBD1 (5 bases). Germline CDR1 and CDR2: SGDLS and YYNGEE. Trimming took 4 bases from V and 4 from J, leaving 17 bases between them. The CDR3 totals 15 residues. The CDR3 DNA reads TGTGCCAGCAGCCCCCCCGGGACCGGGGGCACTGAAGCTTTCTTT. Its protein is CASSPPGTGGTEAFF.

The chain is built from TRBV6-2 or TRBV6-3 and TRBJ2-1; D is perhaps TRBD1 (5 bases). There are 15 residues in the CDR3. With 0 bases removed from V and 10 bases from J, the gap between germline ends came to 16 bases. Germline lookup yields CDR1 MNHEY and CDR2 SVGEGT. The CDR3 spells CASSYSPTATTEQFF. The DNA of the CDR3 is TGTGCCAGCAGTTACTCGCCGACAGCAACTACCGAGCAGTTCTTC.

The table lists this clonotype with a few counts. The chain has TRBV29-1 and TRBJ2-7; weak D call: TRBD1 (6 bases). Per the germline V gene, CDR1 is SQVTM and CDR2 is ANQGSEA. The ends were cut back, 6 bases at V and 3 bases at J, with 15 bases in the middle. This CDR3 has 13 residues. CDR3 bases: TGCAGCGTAGGGGGTCAGCTTTACTACGAGCAGTACTTC. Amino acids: CSVGGQLYYEQYF.

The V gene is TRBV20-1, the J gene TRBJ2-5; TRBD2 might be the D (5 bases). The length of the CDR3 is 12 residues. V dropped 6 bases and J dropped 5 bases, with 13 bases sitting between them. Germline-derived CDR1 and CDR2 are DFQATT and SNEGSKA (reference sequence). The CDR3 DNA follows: TGCAGTGCAAGACGAGGGTGGGAGACCCAGTACTTC. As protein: CSARRGWETQYF.

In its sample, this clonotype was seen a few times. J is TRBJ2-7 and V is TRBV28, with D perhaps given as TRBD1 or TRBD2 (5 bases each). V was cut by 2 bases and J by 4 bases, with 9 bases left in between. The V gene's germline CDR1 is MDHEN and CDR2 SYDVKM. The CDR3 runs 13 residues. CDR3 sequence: CASSLGGVYEQYF. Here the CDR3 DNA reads TGTGCCAGCAGTTTAGGGGGAGTATACGAGCAGTACTTC.

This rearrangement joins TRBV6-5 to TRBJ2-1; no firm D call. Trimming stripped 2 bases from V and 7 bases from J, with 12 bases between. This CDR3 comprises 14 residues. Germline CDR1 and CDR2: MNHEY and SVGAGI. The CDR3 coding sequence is TGTGCCAGCAGTTACCCGAGTTCCCGAAATGAGCAGTTCTTC. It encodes CASSYPSSRNEQFF.

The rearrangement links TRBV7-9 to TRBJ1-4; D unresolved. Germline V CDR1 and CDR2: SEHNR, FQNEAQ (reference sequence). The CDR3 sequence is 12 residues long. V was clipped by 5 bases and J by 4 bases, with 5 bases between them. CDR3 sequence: CASSQSNEKLFF. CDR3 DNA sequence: TGTGCCAGCAGCCAGAGTAATGAAAAACTGTTTTTT.

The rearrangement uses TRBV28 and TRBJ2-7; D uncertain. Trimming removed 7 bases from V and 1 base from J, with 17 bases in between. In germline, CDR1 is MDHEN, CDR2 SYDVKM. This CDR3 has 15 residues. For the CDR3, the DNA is TGTGCCAGCACTTCCGCTTCAGCGACTTCCTACGAGCAGTACTTC. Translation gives CASTSASATSYEQYF.

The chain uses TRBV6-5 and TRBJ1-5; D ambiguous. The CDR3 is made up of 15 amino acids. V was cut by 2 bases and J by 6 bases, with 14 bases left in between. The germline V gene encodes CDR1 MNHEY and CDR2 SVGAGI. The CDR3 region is CASSYGPDMGQPQHF. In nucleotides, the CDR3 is TGTGCCAGCAGTTACGGACCCGATATGGGTCAGCCCCAGCATTTT.

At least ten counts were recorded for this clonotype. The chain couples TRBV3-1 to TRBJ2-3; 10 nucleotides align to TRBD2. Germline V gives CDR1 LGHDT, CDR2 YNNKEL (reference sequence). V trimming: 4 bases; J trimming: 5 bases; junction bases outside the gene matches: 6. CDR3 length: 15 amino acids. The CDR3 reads CASSLSGRALDTQYF. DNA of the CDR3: TGTGCCAGCAGCCTAAGCGGGAGGGCCTTAGATACGCAGTATTTT.

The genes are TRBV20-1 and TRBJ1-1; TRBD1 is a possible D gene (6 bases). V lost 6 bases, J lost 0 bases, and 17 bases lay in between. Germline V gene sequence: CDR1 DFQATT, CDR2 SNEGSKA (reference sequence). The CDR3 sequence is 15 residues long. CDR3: CSAGGQNNVNTEAFF. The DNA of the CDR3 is TGCAGTGCCGGGGGGCAGAACAATGTGAACACTGAAGCTTTCTTT.

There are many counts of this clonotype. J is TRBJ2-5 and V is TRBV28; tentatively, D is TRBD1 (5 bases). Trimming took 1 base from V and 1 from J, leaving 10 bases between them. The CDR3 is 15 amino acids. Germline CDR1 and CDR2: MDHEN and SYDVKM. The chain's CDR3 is CASSLSGNTQETQYF. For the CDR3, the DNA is TGTGCCAGCAGTTTATCAGGGAACACCCAAGAGACCCAGTACTTC.

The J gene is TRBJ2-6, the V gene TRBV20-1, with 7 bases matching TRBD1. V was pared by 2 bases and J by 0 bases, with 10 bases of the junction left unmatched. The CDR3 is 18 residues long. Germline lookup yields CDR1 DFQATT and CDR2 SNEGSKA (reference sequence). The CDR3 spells CSARHRQGQFSGANVLTF. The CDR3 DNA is TGCAGTGCTAGACATAGACAGGGACAATTCTCTGGGGCCAACGTCCTGACTTTC.

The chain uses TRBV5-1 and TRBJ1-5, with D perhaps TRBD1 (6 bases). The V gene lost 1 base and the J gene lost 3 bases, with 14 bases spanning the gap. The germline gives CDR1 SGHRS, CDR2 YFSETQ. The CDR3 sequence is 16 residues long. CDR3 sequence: CASSLLGRGSNQPQHF. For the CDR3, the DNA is TGCGCCAGCAGCTTGTTGGGCAGGGGTTCCAATCAGCCCCAGCATTTT. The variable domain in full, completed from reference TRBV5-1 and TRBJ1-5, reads KAGVTQTPRYLIKTRGQQVTLSCSPISGHRSVSWYQQTPGQGLQFLFEYFSETQRNKGNFPGRFSGRQFSNSRSEMNVSTLELGDSALYLCASSLLGRGSNQPQHFGDGTRLSIL.

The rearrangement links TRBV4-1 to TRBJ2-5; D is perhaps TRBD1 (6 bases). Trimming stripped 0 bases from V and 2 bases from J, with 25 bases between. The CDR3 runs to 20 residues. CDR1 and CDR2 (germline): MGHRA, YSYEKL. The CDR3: CASSQDQSSWGHLKQETQYF. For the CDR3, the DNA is TGCGCCAGCAGCCAAGATCAGTCTTCCTGGGGACATTTGAAACAAGAGACCCAGTACTTC.

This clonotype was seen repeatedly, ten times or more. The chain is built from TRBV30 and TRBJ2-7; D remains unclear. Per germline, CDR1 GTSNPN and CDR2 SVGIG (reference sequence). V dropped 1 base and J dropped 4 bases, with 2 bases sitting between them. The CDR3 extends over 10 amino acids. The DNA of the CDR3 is TGTGCCTGGAGTGGATACGAGCAGTACTTC. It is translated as CAWSGYEQYF. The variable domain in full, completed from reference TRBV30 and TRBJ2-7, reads SQTIHQWPATLVQPVGSPLSLECTVEGTSNPNLYWYRQAAGRGLQLLFYSVGIGQISSEVPQNLSASRPQDRQFILSSKKLLLSDSGFYLCAWSGYEQYFGPGTRLTVT.

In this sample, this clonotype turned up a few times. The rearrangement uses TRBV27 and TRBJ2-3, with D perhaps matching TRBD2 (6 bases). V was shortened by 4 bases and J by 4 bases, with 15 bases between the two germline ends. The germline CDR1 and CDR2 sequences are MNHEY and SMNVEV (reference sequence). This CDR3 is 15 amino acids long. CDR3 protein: CASSYGGAGADTQYF. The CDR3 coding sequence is TGTGCCAGCAGTTACGGGGGAGCGGGCGCAGATACGCAGTATTTT.

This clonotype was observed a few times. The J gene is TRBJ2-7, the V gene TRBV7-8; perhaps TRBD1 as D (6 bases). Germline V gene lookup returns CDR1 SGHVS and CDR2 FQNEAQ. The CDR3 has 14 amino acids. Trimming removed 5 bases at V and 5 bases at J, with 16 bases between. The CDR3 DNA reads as TGTGCCAGCAGCCCGGGACACTCGGCCCACGAGCAGTACTTC. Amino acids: CASSPGHSAHEQYF.

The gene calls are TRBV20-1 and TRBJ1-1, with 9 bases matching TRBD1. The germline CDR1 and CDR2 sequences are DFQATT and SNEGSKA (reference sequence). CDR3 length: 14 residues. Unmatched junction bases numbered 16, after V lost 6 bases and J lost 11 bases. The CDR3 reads CSAPAQGQGPSAFF. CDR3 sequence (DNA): TGCAGTGCGCCGGCCCAGGGACAGGGCCCTTCGGCTTTCTTT.